This TCR beta chain comes out of a study of shared clonotypes between healthy human individuals. The CDR3 consists of 15 residues. Germline V gene sequence: CDR1 SNHLY, CDR2 FYNNEI. The V gene lost 3 bases and the J gene lost 2 bases, with 10 bases spanning the gap. Over several immunoSEQ plates, each subset's genomic DNA was distributed in even portions. The table came from immunoSEQ multiplex PCR; TCRdb's copy has only in-frame clones and leaves some out. The sample shows fewer than 2.5 million clones, over 85% of them seen only once. Specimen: naive CD4+ T cells from PBMCs. Subset defined: CD45RA+ positively selected. The clonotype comes from a young man in good health. Some clones in this sample may be carry-over from other donors' samples. The chain uses TRBV2 and TRBJ1-4, with D tentatively TRBD1 (5 bases). The CDR3 DNA sequence: TGTGCCAGCAGTGAGGGGGGGAGCACTAATGAAAAACTGTTTTTT. It is translated as CASSEGGSTNEKLFF. The whole variable domain, remainder taken from reference TRBV2 and TRBJ1-4, is EPEVTQTPSHQVTQMGQEVILRCVPISNHLYFYWYRQILGQKVEFLVSFYNNEISEKSEIFDDQFSVERPDGSNFTLKIRSTKLEDSAMYFCASSEGGSTNEKLFFGSGTQLSVL.